A selection of T cell receptor beta chains follows, all from one sample in a study of blood T cells in healthy people across ages. TCRdb passed the 5' RACE reads through MiXCR, listing each CDR3 protein once. The data show roughly 730,000 distinct CDR3 sequences, about 61% seen once. Sequencing was done on a sample of blood. The receptors were sampled from a man aged 35-49 years in good health. CDR3s include the opening cysteine and the closing phenylalanine or tryptophan. Fields, in order: J gene, clone size, V gene, D gene, CDR3 protein, CDR3 DNA. The D gene is left open where the match is weak. Some rows mark clone size as missing; the rest say once, few, many or name a class of expanded clone.

TRBJ2-3	-	TRBV20-1	TRBD2	CSARGLAGGHTDTQYF	TGCAGTGCTAGAGGACTAGCGGGAGGGCACACAGATACGCAGTATTTT
TRBJ2-6	-	TRBV6-1	TRBD1	CASRTGLFPSGANVLTF	TGTGCCAGCAGGACAGGGCTTTTCCCCTCTGGGGCCAACGTCCTGACTTTC
TRBJ1-1	-	TRBV29-1	-	CSGGGVNTEAFF	TGCAGCGGCGGGGGGGTGAACACTGAAGCTTTCTTT
TRBJ2-5	-	TRBV6-2/TRBV6-3	TRBD2	CASSYLALAGAQETQYF	TGTGCCAGCAGTTACCTTGCCCTAGCGGGGGCCCAAGAGACCCAGTACTTC
TRBJ2-7	few	TRBV5-1	-	CASSLGAHNGEMSYEQYF	TGCGCCAGCAGCTTGGGAGCGCATAACGGGGAAATGTCCTACGAGCAGTACTTC
TRBJ2-5	few	TRBV20-1	-	CSARDADAPRETQYF	TGCAGTGCTAGAGATGCGGATGCGCCCAGGGAGACCCAGTACTTC
TRBJ1-2	-	TRBV12-3/TRBV12-4	-	CASSLSGTAGGYTF	TGTGCCAGCAGTCTATCCGGGACTGCCGGCGGTTACACCTTC
TRBJ2-7	few	TRBV20-1	-	CSAGGPRGTQYF	TGCAGTGCTGGGGGACCCCGGGGCACGCAGTACTTC
TRBJ1-2	few	TRBV7-2	-	CASSSRGQYGYTF	TGTGCCAGCAGCTCCCGAGGACAGTATGGCTACACCTTC
TRBJ2-5	-	TRBV24-1	TRBD1	CATSETGTGMEETQYF	TGTGCCACCAGTGAGACTGGGACAGGGATGGAGGAGACCCAGTACTTC
TRBJ2-1	few	TRBV11-2	-	CASSSLVSASEQFF	TGTGCCAGCAGCTCCCTAGTTTCTGCTAGTGAGCAGTTCTTC
TRBJ2-5	few	TRBV7-7	TRBD1	CASSLSGQGGETQYF	TGTGCTAGCAGCTTGTCCGGACAGGGGGGAGAGACCCAGTACTTC
TRBJ1-5	-	TRBV10-3	-	CAISESMWQPQHF	TGTGCCATCAGTGAGTCGATGTGGCAGCCCCAGCATTTT
TRBJ2-1	-	TRBV20-1	-	CSAKGHLEQFF	TGCAGTGCCAAAGGACACCTTGAGCAGTTCTTC
TRBJ1-5	-	TRBV6-6	-	CASSQIQQGLSNQPQHF	TGTGCCAGCAGTCAAATCCAACAGGGATTGAGCAATCAGCCCCAGCATTTT
TRBJ1-2	-	TRBV14	-	CASSPTFSGNYGYTF	TGTGCCAGCAGCCCGACATTTTCAGGCAACTATGGCTACACCTTC
TRBJ1-2	-	TRBV5-1	-	CASSSGGYSYGYTF	TGCGCCAGCAGCTCCGGCGGGTATTCCTATGGCTACACCTTC
TRBJ2-1	-	TRBV29-1	-	CSVFRRSYNEQFF	TGCAGCGTTTTCAGGAGGTCCTACAATGAGCAGTTCTTC
TRBJ2-5	few	TRBV20-1	TRBD2	CSARDLRVAGGQETQYF	TGCAGTGCTAGAGATCTTCGGGTAGCGGGGGGGCAGGAGACCCAGTACTTC
TRBJ1-5	-	TRBV20-1	-	CSGVAGDKQPQHF	TGCAGTGGAGTGGCAGGGGATAAGCAGCCCCAGCATTTT
TRBJ2-3	once	TRBV5-1	-	CASSLLQTNTDTQYF	TGCGCCAGCAGCTTGCTACAAACTAACACAGATACGCAGTATTTT
TRBJ2-7	few	TRBV4-2	TRBD2	CASSQLSGTSYNEQYF	TGTGCCAGCAGCCAACTTAGCGGGACATCCTACAATGAGCAGTACTTC
TRBJ1-2	few	TRBV12-3/TRBV12-4	-	CASSKPDRPYGYTF	TGTGCCAGCAGTAAGCCTGACAGGCCCTATGGCTACACCTTC
TRBJ1-4	once	TRBV7-2	-	CASSQGWNNEKLFF	TGTGCCAGCAGCCAGGGTTGGAATAATGAAAAACTGTTTTTT
TRBJ2-7	-	TRBV21-1	-	CASSKVEQGTYFPRSPDEQYF	TGTGCCAGCAGCAAAGTCGAACAGGGGACCTACTTCCCTCGGAGTCCCGACGAGCAGTACTTC
TRBJ1-5	-	TRBV3-1	-	CASSQQGAQPQHF	TGTGCCAGCAGCCAACAGGGCGCTCAGCCCCAGCATTTT
TRBJ2-1	-	TRBV9	-	CASSAEDNEQFF	TGTGCCAGCAGCGCAGAGGACAATGAGCAGTTCTTC
TRBJ2-7	few	TRBV28	-	CASTDQGTYEQYF	TGTGCCAGCACGGATCAGGGGACCTACGAGCAGTACTTC
TRBJ2-7	-	TRBV28	-	CASSPRGEQHEQYF	TGTGCCAGCAGCCCCAGAGGAGAGCAACACGAGCAGTACTTC
TRBJ2-1	-	TRBV11-1	TRBD1	CASSLRQGQFYNEQFF	TGTGCCAGCAGCTTAAGACAGGGGCAATTCTACAATGAGCAGTTCTTC